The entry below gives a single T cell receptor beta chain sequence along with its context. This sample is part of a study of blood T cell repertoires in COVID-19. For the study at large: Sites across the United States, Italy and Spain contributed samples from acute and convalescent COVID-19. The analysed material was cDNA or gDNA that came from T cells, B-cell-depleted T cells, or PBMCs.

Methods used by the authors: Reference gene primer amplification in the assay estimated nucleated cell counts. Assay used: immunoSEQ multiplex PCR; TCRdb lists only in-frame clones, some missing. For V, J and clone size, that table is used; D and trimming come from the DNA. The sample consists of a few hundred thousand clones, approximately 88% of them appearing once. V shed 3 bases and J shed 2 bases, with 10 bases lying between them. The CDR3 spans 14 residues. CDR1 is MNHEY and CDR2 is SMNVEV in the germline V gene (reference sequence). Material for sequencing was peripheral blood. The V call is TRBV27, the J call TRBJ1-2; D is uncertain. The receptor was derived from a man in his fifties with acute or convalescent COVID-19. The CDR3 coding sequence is TGTGCCAGCAGTTTCACGGGAGGGAACTATGGCTACACCTTC. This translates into CASSFTGGNYGYTF.